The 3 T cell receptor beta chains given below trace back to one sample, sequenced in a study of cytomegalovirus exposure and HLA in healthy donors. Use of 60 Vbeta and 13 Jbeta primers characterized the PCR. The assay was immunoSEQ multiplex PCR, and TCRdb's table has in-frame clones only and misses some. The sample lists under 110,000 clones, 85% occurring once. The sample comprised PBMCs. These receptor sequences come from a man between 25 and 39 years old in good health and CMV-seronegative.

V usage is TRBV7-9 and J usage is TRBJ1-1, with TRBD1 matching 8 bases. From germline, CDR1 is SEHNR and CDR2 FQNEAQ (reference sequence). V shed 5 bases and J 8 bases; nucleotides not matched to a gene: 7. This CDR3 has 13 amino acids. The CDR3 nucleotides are TGTGCCAGCAGCACCCAGGGGGCCGGGGAAGCTTTCTTT. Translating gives CASSTQGAGEAFF.

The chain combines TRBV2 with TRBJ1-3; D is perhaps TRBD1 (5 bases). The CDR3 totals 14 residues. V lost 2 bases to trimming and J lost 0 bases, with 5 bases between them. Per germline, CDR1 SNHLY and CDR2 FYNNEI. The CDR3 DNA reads TGTGCCAGCAGTGAAAGGGGCTCTGGAAACACCATATATTTT. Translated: CASSERGSGNTIYF.

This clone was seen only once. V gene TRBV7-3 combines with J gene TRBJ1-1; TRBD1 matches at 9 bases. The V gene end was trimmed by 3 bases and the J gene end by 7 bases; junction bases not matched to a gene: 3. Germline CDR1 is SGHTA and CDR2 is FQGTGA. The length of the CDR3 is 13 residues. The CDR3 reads CASSLTGGVEAFF. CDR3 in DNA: TGTGCCAGCAGCTTGACAGGGGGAGTTGAAGCTTTCTTT.